A selection of T cell receptor beta chains follows, all from one sample in a study of blood T cell repertoires in COVID-19. This table comes from immunoSEQ multiplex PCR, and its TCRdb copy is limited to in-frame clones, with some not included. The sample has under 170,000 clones, about four fifths seen once. Material: peripheral blood. Every receptor here comes from a man between 65 and 85 years old with acute or convalescent COVID-19. The CDR3 runs from the conserved cysteine through the conserved F or W. The D gene is left open where the match is weak. The size field is filled for only some rows; it gives once, few, many or a size class.

V	size	J	D	CDR3	DNA
TRBV9	NA	TRBJ1-6	TRBD1	CASSGGQGFPLHF	TGTGCCAGCAGCGGCGGACAGGGTTTCCCCCTCCACTTT
TRBV10-3	NA	TRBJ2-7	TRBD1	CAISEFPGQGLNEQYF	TGTGCCATCAGTGAGTTCCCGGGACAGGGACTCAACGAGCAGTACTTC
TRBV3-1/TRBV3-2	NA	TRBJ1-5	NA	CASSQDAGEGPQHF	TGTGCCAGCAGCCAAGATGCAGGGGAGGGGCCCCAGCATTTT
TRBV29-1	NA	TRBJ2-7	NA	CSVVGTHYEQYF	TGCAGCGTTGTTGGGACTCACTACGAGCAGTACTTC
TRBV9	NA	TRBJ1-4	TRBD1	CASSEGQGAREKLFF	TGTGCCAGCAGCGAGGGACAGGGGGCTAGAGAAAAACTGTTTTTT
TRBV4-1	NA	TRBJ2-7	TRBD2	CASSQGGIAGEQYF	TGCGCCAGCAGCCAAGGAGGGATAGCGGGAGAGCAGTACTTC
TRBV19	NA	TRBJ1-2	TRBD1	CASSIAPDRGNYGYTF	TGTGCCAGTAGTATAGCCCCGGACAGGGGAAACTATGGCTACACCTTC
TRBV27	NA	TRBJ2-1	TRBD2	CASSSGLAGMSSYNEQFF	TGTGCCAGCAGTTCCGGACTAGCGGGCATGAGCTCCTACAATGAGCAGTTCTTC
TRBV9	NA	TRBJ2-2	TRBD2	CASSPSILAGGVGELFF	TGTGCCAGCAGCCCATCCATTCTAGCGGGGGGAGTCGGGGAGCTGTTTTTT
TRBV27	NA	TRBJ2-3	NA	CASRTGGADTQYF	TGTGCCAGCAGAACAGGAGGGGCAGATACGCAGTATTTT
TRBV19	NA	TRBJ1-5	NA	CASSIDPNNQPQHF	TGTGCCAGTAGTATAGATCCCAACAATCAGCCCCAGCATTTT
TRBV5-1	NA	TRBJ2-3	NA	CASSLALAGTSDTQYF	TGCGCCAGCAGCTTGGCCCTGGCGGGCACGTCAGATACGCAGTATTTT
TRBV2	NA	TRBJ2-7	NA	CASSRRPGSYEQYF	TGTGCCAGCAGCAGGCGGCCGGGATCCTACGAGCAGTACTTC
TRBV3-1/TRBV3-2	NA	TRBJ1-5	TRBD1	CASSDTGAQPQHF	TGTGCCAGCAGCGATACAGGGGCTCAGCCCCAGCATTTT
TRBV7-7	NA	TRBJ2-1	TRBD2	CASSLGHPRGLAGGRNEQFF	TGTGCTAGCAGCTTAGGACACCCTCGGGGACTAGCGGGGGGGAGGAATGAGCAGTTCTTC
TRBV28	NA	TRBJ2-2	NA	CAGPTRQGNTGELFF	TGTGCCGGCCCAACGAGGCAGGGGAACACCGGGGAGCTGTTTTTT
TRBV7-2	NA	TRBJ2-7	NA	CASSPGLASYEQYF	TGTGCCAGCAGCCCAGGACTGGCTTCCTACGAGCAGTACTTC
TRBV29-1	NA	TRBJ2-7	NA	CSVLPGHTYEQYF	TGCAGCGTTCTTCCGGGACACACCTACGAGCAGTACTTC
TRBV7-9	NA	TRBJ2-2	NA	CASSLALGTGELFF	TGTGCCAGCAGCTTAGCTCTCGGCACCGGGGAGCTGTTTTTT
TRBV10-3	NA	TRBJ1-4	TRBD1	CAISDARGQGGEKLFF	TGTGCCATCAGTGACGCGAGGGGACAGGGGGGAGAAAAACTGTTTTTT
TRBV13	NA	TRBJ2-1	TRBD2	CASSSFEVAGGKYNEQFF	TGTGCCAGCAGCTCATTTGAGGTAGCGGGGGGGAAATACAATGAGCAGTTCTTC
TRBV5-1	NA	TRBJ1-4	TRBD1	CASSMTGAREKLFF	TGCGCCAGCAGCATGACAGGGGCTCGGGAAAAACTGTTTTTT
TRBV20-1	NA	TRBJ2-5	TRBD2	CSASIPGLAVEETQYF	TGCAGTGCTAGTATTCCTGGGCTAGCGGTCGAGGAGACCCAGTACTTC
TRBV7-2	once	TRBJ1-5	NA	CASSPPGSGWGNQPQHF	TGTGCCAGCAGCCCCCCCGGATCGGGGTGGGGCAATCAGCCCCAGCATTTT
TRBV7-3	few	TRBJ1-1	TRBD1	CASSPTGQVTATEAFF	TGTGCCAGCAGCCCCACGGGACAGGTGACCGCCACTGAAGCTTTCTTT
TRBV4-1	NA	TRBJ2-2	NA	CASSRSGRKNTGELFF	TGCGCCAGCAGCCGATCAGGGAGGAAAAACACCGGGGAGCTGTTTTTT
TRBV18	NA	TRBJ2-3	TRBD1	CASSATGDTDTQYF	TGTGCCAGCTCAGCCACAGGGGACACAGATACGCAGTATTTT
TRBV6-2/TRBV6-3	NA	TRBJ1-5	NA	CASSYTEYVFDSNQPQHF	TGTGCCAGCAGTTACACAGAGTATGTTTTTGATAGCAATCAGCCCCAGCATTTT
TRBV7-9	NA	TRBJ2-3	NA	CASSLAVSLSTDTQYF	TGTGCCAGCAGCTTAGCTGTTAGTCTGAGCACAGATACGCAGTATTTT
TRBV27	NA	TRBJ2-2	NA	CASRSTGTTPGELFF	TGTGCCAGCAGGTCCACCGGGACAACACCTGGGGAGCTGTTTTTT
TRBV19	NA	TRBJ2-1	TRBD2	CASSIKKAGGHEQFF	TGTGCCAGTAGTATTAAGAAAGCGGGGGGCCATGAGCAGTTCTTC
TRBV5-1	NA	TRBJ1-5	NA	CASSLGETDSNQPQHF	TGCGCCAGCAGCTTGGGCGAGACAGATAGCAATCAGCCCCAGCATTTT
TRBV7-3	NA	TRBJ1-2	TRBD1	CASSLDRGYGGYTF	TGTGCCAGCAGCTTAGACAGGGGATATGGTGGCTACACCTTC
TRBV4-1	NA	TRBJ2-3	NA	CASSQVMDTQYF	TGCGCCAGCAGCCAAGTAATGGATACGCAGTATTTT
TRBV6-5	NA	TRBJ2-7	NA	CASRRGLAEQYF	TGTGCCAGCAGGAGGGGGTTGGCCGAGCAGTACTTC
TRBV27	NA	TRBJ1-1	NA	CASSPHRAWNTEAFF	TGTGCCAGCAGTCCTCACAGGGCCTGGAACACTGAAGCTTTCTTT
TRBV11-2	NA	TRBJ1-4	NA	CASSSRGKNEKLFF	TGTGCCAGCAGTTCCAGGGGAAAGAATGAAAAACTGTTTTTT
TRBV3-1/TRBV3-2	NA	TRBJ2-7	TRBD2	CASRSIAGEQYF	TGTGCCAGCAGATCAATAGCGGGAGAGCAGTACTTC
TRBV18	NA	TRBJ2-1	NA	CASSPPGLPARGEQFF	TGTGCCAGCTCACCACCTGGGCTCCCGGCCAGGGGCGAGCAGTTCTTC
TRBV7-2	NA	TRBJ2-1	NA	CASSQTGSSYNEQFF	TGTGCCAGCAGCCAGACGGGTAGCTCCTACAATGAGCAGTTCTTC
TRBV5-6	NA	TRBJ2-5	TRBD1	CASSRTGTQETQYF	TGTGCCAGCAGCCGGACAGGGACCCAAGAGACCCAGTACTTC
TRBV19	NA	TRBJ2-3	NA	CASSGGTPATSTDTQYF	TGTGCCAGTAGTGGAGGGACTCCCGCTACTAGCACAGATACGCAGTATTTT
TRBV2	NA	TRBJ1-2	TRBD1	CASSNRGSGYGYTF	TGTGCCAGCAGCAACAGGGGTTCTGGCTATGGCTACACCTTC
TRBV6-5	few	TRBJ1-1	NA	CASRRGWGTEAFF	TGTGCCAGCCGCAGGGGTTGGGGCACTGAAGCTTTCTTT
TRBV6-5	NA	TRBJ2-2	TRBD1	CASSSQSGQLTGELFF	TGTGCCAGCAGTTCCCAATCGGGACAGCTCACCGGGGAGCTGTTTTTT
TRBV4-1	NA	TRBJ2-5	TRBD1	CASSQTGAGETQYF	TGCGCCAGCAGCCAGACAGGGGCCGGGGAGACCCAGTACTTC
TRBV2	NA	TRBJ1-5	TRBD1	CASGQGDNQPQHF	TGTGCCAGCGGACAGGGGGACAATCAGCCCCAGCATTTT
TRBV14	NA	TRBJ2-2	TRBD1	CASSRTGEGGELFF	TGTGCCAGCAGCCGGACAGGGGAGGGCGGGGAGCTGTTTTTT
TRBV9	NA	TRBJ2-1	NA	CASSLSTRSDEQFF	TGTGCCAGCAGTCTTAGTACTAGGTCCGATGAGCAGTTCTTC
TRBV19	few	TRBJ2-2	TRBD1	CASSIGRQGVNTGELFF	TGTGCCAGTAGTATAGGCCGACAGGGGGTGAACACCGGGGAGCTGTTTTTT
TRBV19	NA	TRBJ1-4	NA	CASRTQAGGNEKLFF	TGTGCCAGCCGGACACAGGCGGGGGGTAATGAAAAACTGTTTTTT
TRBV19	NA	TRBJ2-4	NA	CASSPQVSARQYF	TGTGCCAGTAGTCCCCAGGTTAGCGCGAGACAGTACTTC